A single sample is the source of the 20 T cell receptor beta chains below, sequenced in a study of shared clonotypes between healthy human individuals. Data came from immunoSEQ multiplex PCR; TCRdb stores just in-frame clones and leaves some out. Here the sample spans more than 550,000 clones, about nine tenths being singletons. Sequenced material: memory CD8+ T cells from PBMCs. The subset denotes: CD45RO+ cells pooled with CCR7-negative TemRA cells. These receptors were obtained from a man aged 18 to 30 in good health. Some clones in this sample may be carry-over from other donors' samples.

Notes on this clone: At one end the junction does not follow the germline gene, possibly because of a read error. The chain is built from TRBV11-2 and TRBJ2-1; D not certain. CDR3 length equals 14 residues. Germline CDR1 reads SGHAT; CDR2 reads FQNNGV. The CDR3 DNA follows: TGTGCCAGCAGCCTGGCTCAAACCCGAATACCATGGGTCTTC. As protein: CASSLAQTRIPWVF.

The chain links TRBV27 to TRBJ2-1; D not resolved. Trimming removed 5 bases from V and 13 bases from J, with 12 bases in between. This CDR3 is built from 11 residues. CDR1 is MNHEY, CDR2 SMNVEV, per germline (reference sequence). This CDR3 is CASSRGLKQFF. The CDR3 DNA follows: TGTGCCAGCAGTCGCGGCTTAAAACAGTTCTTC.

The CDR3 DNA sequence: TGTGCCAGCGGGGCAGGGGAAAAGGGCGGGGAGCTGTTTTTT. Translating gives CASGAGEKGGELFF. The chain couples TRBV2 to TRBJ2-2; a weak D match, TRBD1 (6 bases). CDR3 length: 14 residues. Germline-derived CDR1 and CDR2 are SNHLY and FYNNEI. Trimming pared 8 bases from V and 7 bases from J, leaving 17 bases between.

V and J are TRBV7-6 and TRBJ1-2; weak D call: TRBD1 (5 bases). Germline CDR1 SGHVS, CDR2 FNYEAQ. Deletions cut 3 bases from V and 4 bases from J, with 27 bases between. The CDR3 has 19 residues. CDR3 nucleotide sequence: TGTGCCAGCAGCTTGGTATCGGCCGGTTATCAGGGAGTAAGCTATGGCTACACCTTC. Translation: CASSLVSAGYQGVSYGYTF.

The chain combines TRBV10-3 with TRBJ2-1, with 12 bases fitting TRBD2. Germline CDR1 and CDR2: ENHRY and SYGVKD. This CDR3 has 17 amino acids. V dropped 5 bases and J dropped 9; count of bases not matched to a gene: 14. As DNA, the CDR3 is TGTGCCATCAGTTTCACCACTAGCGGGAGGATCGTTGGTGAGCAGTTCTTC. It is translated as CAISFTTSGRIVGEQFF.

The chain recombines TRBV25-1 with TRBJ2-3; D is possibly TRBD1 (5 bases). Germline V CDR1 and CDR2: MGHDK, SYGVNS. The V gene lost 2 bases and the J gene lost 1 base, with 10 bases spanning the gap. CDR3 length: 15 amino acids. CDR3 nucleotides: TGTGCCAGCAGTGAAATTGGGGCCGGCACAGATACGCAGTATTTT. It encodes CASSEIGAGTDTQYF. The whole variable domain, remainder taken from reference TRBV25-1 and TRBJ2-3, is EADIYQTPRYLVIGTGKKITLECSQTMGHDKMYWYQQDPGMELHLIHYSYGVNSTEKGDLSSESTVSRIRTEHFPLTLESARPSHTSQYLCASSEIGAGTDTQYFGPGTRLTVL.

The gene calls are TRBV7-8 and TRBJ2-1; 8 nucleotides line up with TRBD2. The CDR3 has 20 residues. After removal of 2 bases from V and 7 bases from J, the junction contained 22 bases not matched to a gene. The germline V gene has CDR1 SGHVS and CDR2 FQNEAQ. CDR3 protein: CASSLSRVGTSLRRWNEQFF. DNA for the CDR3: TGTGCCAGCAGCTTAAGTCGGGTGGGGACTAGTCTTAGGAGGTGGAATGAGCAGTTCTTC.

The V gene is TRBV21-1, the J gene TRBJ2-1; the table's D call TRBD2 went unverified against the DNA. TRBV21-1 is a documented pseudogene. The CDR3 contains 11 residues. Here the CDR3 reads CASSNRVEQFF. CDR3 coding DNA: TGTGCCAGCAGCAATAGAGTTGAGCAGTTCTTC.

The chain links TRBV28 to TRBJ1-1, with D possibly being TRBD1 (5 bases). The CDR3 length is 11 residues. The V gene lost 3 bases and the J gene lost 8 bases, with 7 bases spanning the gap. Germline CDR1 MDHEN, CDR2 SYDVKM. CDR3 sequence reads: CASSFREEAFF. Written as DNA, the CDR3 is TGTGCCAGCAGTTTCAGGGAGGAAGCTTTCTTT.

The V call is TRBV28, the J call TRBJ1-4; D remains unclear. CDR3 size: 16 residues. The germline V gene has CDR1 MDHEN and CDR2 SYDVKM. Between the trimmed V and J ends, which lost 1 base and 8 bases, there was a span of 17 bases. The CDR3 is CASSLLSWGNEEKLFF. The CDR3 DNA reads as TGTGCCAGCAGTTTATTGAGTTGGGGAAACGAGGAAAAACTGTTTTTT. The whole variable domain, remainder taken from reference TRBV28 and TRBJ1-4, is DVKVTQSSRYLVKRTGEKVFLECVQDMDHENMFWYRQDPGLGLRLIYFSYDVKMKEKGDIPEGYSVSREKKERFSLILESASTNQTSMYLCASSLLSWGNEEKLFFGSGTQLSVL.

This chain uses TRBV13 with TRBJ2-5, with D uncertain. V was clipped by 5 bases and J by 3 bases, with 10 bases between them. CDR3 length equals 13 residues. The germline gives CDR1 PRHDT, CDR2 FYEKMQ (reference sequence). CDR3 nucleotides: TGTGCCAGCAGCGGACCCTCCGAAGAGACCCAGTACTTC. Amino acid sequence: CASSGPSEETQYF.

The V and J genes are TRBV27 and TRBJ2-2; perhaps D is TRBD1 or TRBD2 (5 bases each). The length of the CDR3 is 18 residues. Trimming stripped 2 bases from V and 3 bases from J, with 19 bases between. Germline V gives CDR1 MNHEY, CDR2 SMNVEV (reference sequence). The CDR3 DNA follows: TGTGCCAGCAGTTTAACTCTATGGGGGATTAGGGACACCGGGGAGCTGTTTTTT. Its translation is CASSLTLWGIRDTGELFF.

The V call is TRBV28, the J call TRBJ1-2; 7 positions agree with TRBD1. This CDR3 is 13 amino acids long. The trim removed 6 bases at V and 6 bases at J, leaving 7 bases unmatched. CDR1 and CDR2 (germline): MDHEN, SYDVKM. This chain's CDR3 is CASRIDRVDGYTF. In DNA, the CDR3 is TGTGCCAGCAGGATTGACAGGGTCGATGGCTACACCTTC.

V and J are TRBV7-8 and TRBJ2-5; TRBD2 matches 14 bases. CDR3 size: 18 residues. V shed 5 bases and J 5 bases; nucleotides not matched to a gene: 13. Germline values: CDR1 SGHVS, CDR2 FQNEAQ. The CDR3 protein is CASSPGTSGSPWRETQYF. CDR3 sequence (DNA): TGTGCCAGCAGCCCCGGGACTAGCGGGAGTCCTTGGAGGGAGACCCAGTACTTC.

The V call is TRBV11-2, the J call TRBJ2-7; 8 nucleotides line up with TRBD2. Germline V gives CDR1 SGHAT, CDR2 FQNNGV. The CDR3 covers 15 residues. Trimming at V came to 1 base and at J to 5 bases, leaving 7 bases not matched to a gene. In nucleotides, the CDR3 is TGTGCCAGCAGCTTAGGAGCGGGAGATCTCCACGAGCAGTACTTC. Protein product: CASSLGAGDLHEQYF.

The gene calls are TRBV25-1 and TRBJ2-5; a possible D gene is TRBD1 (6 bases). The assigned J gene may be wrong: the sequence end matches TRBJ2-7 better. This CDR3 contains 14 residues. Germline CDR1 reads MGHDK; CDR2 reads SYGVNS. Here the CDR3 DNA reads TGTGCCAGCAGTGAGCAGGGGCGGTCCGTCGAGCAGTACTTC. Translation: CASSEQGRSVEQYF.

This sequence joins TRBV18 and TRBJ1-6; D may be TRBD1 (6 bases). Germline CDR1 is KGHSH and CDR2 is LQKENI. V lost 0 bases, J lost 7 bases, and 7 bases lay in between. The CDR3 runs to 14 residues. CDR3 DNA: TGTGCCAGCTCACCACCCAGGGGCAATTCACCCCTCCACTTT. The encoded protein is CASSPPRGNSPLHF.

This chain connects TRBV5-1 to TRBJ2-7; 10 bases are shared with TRBD1. With 0 bases clipped from V and 5 bases from J, the junction kept 11 bases outside the gene matches. The CDR3 covers 17 residues. CDR1 and CDR2 from the germline V gene are SGHRS and YFSETQ. CDR3 protein: CASSLGVLDRGHDEQYF. In DNA form, the CDR3 reads TGCGCCAGCAGCTTGGGGGTGCTCGACAGGGGGCACGACGAGCAGTACTTC.

The chain links TRBV4-1 to TRBJ2-7, with a weak D call TRBD2 (5 bases). The CDR3 runs 16 residues. Germline CDR1 is MGHRA and CDR2 is YSYEKL. The V end was cut by 1 base, the J end by 2 bases, with 15 bases between. The CDR3 sequence: CASSQAPAGLAYEQYF. The CDR3 region has the DNA TGCGCCAGCAGCCAAGCTCCGGCGGGTCTAGCCTACGAGCAGTACTTC.

The chain carries TRBV5-1 and TRBJ2-3; tentatively, D is TRBD1 (5 bases). V lost 0 bases to trimming and J lost 6 bases, with 20 bases between them. The germline CDR1 and CDR2 sequences are SGHRS and YFSETQ. The CDR3 totals 17 residues. DNA for the CDR3: TGCGCCAGCAGCTTGGCCAGTTTGTGGCAGGGTGAGGATACGCAGTATTTT. This translates into CASSLASLWQGEDTQYF.